The source of this T cell receptor beta chain is a study of Ad26.COV2.S vaccination and SARS-CoV-2 variants. Sequencing was performed with immunoSEQ multiplex PCR; in TCRdb, only in-frame clones are kept and a portion is missing. The sample consists of fewer than 100,000 clones, approximately 86% of them appearing once. This CDR3 contains 14 residues. V was trimmed by 5 bases and J by 6 bases, leaving 16 bases between them. Per the germline V gene, CDR1 is ENHRY and CDR2 is SYGVKD. This clone has just a few counts. The sequence was obtained from a human donor who had recovered from COVID-19. The starting material was peripheral blood, obtained after recovery from COVID-19. V and J are TRBV10-3 and TRBJ1-1, with D maybe TRBD1 (6 bases). CDR3: CAISTTGNRAEAFF. CDR3 in DNA: TGTGCCATCAGTACCACAGGGAATAGGGCTGAAGCTTTCTTT.